One and the same sample provided the 23 T cell receptor beta chains below, sequenced in a study of tumor-infiltrating lymphocytes in localized non-small cell lung cancer. Method: immunoSEQ multiplex PCR; TCRdb's copy keeps in-frame clones and lacks some. The sample records some 6,000 clones, less than 85% being singletons. Material: lung tumor tissue. These receptors were obtained from a human donor with non-small cell lung cancer.

The sample holds one count of this clone. This chain joins TRBV5-6 and TRBJ2-7; 15 nucleotides align to TRBD2. Germline CDR1 is SGHDT and CDR2 is YYEEEE. The CDR3 consists of 18 residues. With 5 bases clipped from V and 0 bases from J, the junction kept 9 bases outside the gene matches. CDR3 nucleotides: TGTGCCAGCAGGCCGGGACTAGCGGGAGGACGAAACTCCTACGAGCAGTACTTC. It specifies CASRPGLAGGRNSYEQYF. The whole variable domain, filled in from reference TRBV5-6 and TRBJ2-7, reads DAGVTQSPTHLIKTRGQQVTLRCSPKSGHDTVSWYQQALGQGPQFIFQYYEEEERQRGNFPDRFSGHQFPNYSSELNVNALLLGDSALYLCASRPGLAGGRNSYEQYFGPGTRLTVT.

The V and J genes are TRBV19 and TRBJ2-3, with D perhaps TRBD2 (5 bases). The CDR3 contains 14 residues. Trimming shortened V by 7 bases and J by 0 bases, and 11 bases separated the two germline ends. Germline assignment: CDR1 LNHDA and CDR2 SQIVND (reference sequence). The CDR3: CASNPGISTDTQYF. The CDR3, as DNA: TGTGCCAGTAATCCCGGGATAAGCACAGATACGCAGTATTTT.

A single count supports this clone. The CDR3 here is CASRKDRNTDTQYF. CDR3 nucleotides: TGTGCCAGCAGAAAGGACCGAAACACAGATACGCAGTATTTT. This chain uses TRBV6-1 with TRBJ2-3, with no clear D. V lost 6 bases to trimming and J lost 2 bases, with 12 bases between them. Germline CDR1 and CDR2: MNHNS and SASEGT. The CDR3 runs to 14 residues.

The chain combines TRBV5-1 with TRBJ2-5; D is unresolved. The CDR3 is made up of 14 amino acids. The V gene lost 5 bases and the J gene lost 2 bases, with 13 bases spanning the gap. Germline lookup yields CDR1 SGHRS and CDR2 YFSETQ. The CDR3 here is CASRSAGRQETQYF. The CDR3 DNA is TGCGCCAGCAGGAGCGCCGGACGGCAAGAGACCCAGTACTTC.

The chain recombines TRBV5-6 with TRBJ2-3, with D perhaps TRBD1 or TRBD2 (6 bases each). This CDR3 is built from 18 residues. Germline CDR1 and CDR2: SGHDT and YYEEEE. The V end lost 5 bases, the J end lost 1 base, and 23 bases lay between the germline ends. The CDR3 DNA reads as TGTGCCAGCAGGGACACCGGGGGCACAGCTATGGGCACAGATACGCAGTATTTT. Its protein product is CASRDTGGTAMGTDTQYF.

In this sample, this clone turned up once. CDR3 bases: TGTGCCACCCCAACCGGGACAGGGGGAGCTAACTATGGCTACACCTTC. Its translation is CATPTGTGGANYGYTF. This rearrangement joins TRBV28 to TRBJ1-2, with 11 bases fitting TRBD1. The CDR3 consists of 16 residues. V shed 10 bases, J shed 0 bases, and the junction held 10 bases outside the gene matches. Germline CDR1 reads MDHEN; CDR2 reads SYDVKM.

This clone was seen just once. The V and J genes are TRBV5-1 and TRBJ2-3; 7 nucleotides match TRBD2. Per the germline V gene, CDR1 is SGHRS and CDR2 is YFSETQ. V shed 3 bases and J 4 bases; nucleotides not matched to a gene: 8. The CDR3 runs to 15 residues. The CDR3 here is CASSSYSGAADTQYF. Here the CDR3 DNA reads TGCGCCAGCAGCTCATACAGCGGGGCGGCAGATACGCAGTATTTT.

The chain has TRBV27 and TRBJ1-1; tentatively, D is TRBD1 (5 bases). The CDR3 loop spans 14 amino acids. Germline V gene sequence: CDR1 MNHEY, CDR2 SMNVEV (reference sequence). Deletions cut 2 bases from V and 5 bases from J, with 12 bases between. The CDR3 loop reads CASSLGGEWTEAFF. The CDR3 region has the DNA TGTGCCAGCAGTTTAGGGGGGGAGTGGACTGAAGCTTTCTTT.

V usage is TRBV5-4 and J usage is TRBJ2-5; 10 positions match TRBD1. V lost 3 bases to trimming and J lost 2 bases; unmatched junction nucleotides: 1. Per the germline V gene, CDR1 is SGHNT and CDR2 is YYREEE (reference sequence). The CDR3 consists of 14 residues. This CDR3 is CASSWDRGQETQYF. The CDR3, as DNA: TGTGCCAGCAGCTGGGACAGGGGTCAAGAGACCCAGTACTTC.

The genes are TRBV19 and TRBJ1-2; D not resolved. Looked up from germline, CDR1 is LNHDA and CDR2 is SQIVND (reference sequence). This CDR3 has 13 amino acids. V was cut by 3 bases and J by 2 bases, with 7 bases left in between. The CDR3 region has the DNA TGTGCCAGTAGTATTCCGGGAAACTATGGCTACACCTTC. As protein: CASSIPGNYGYTF. Complete variable domain (other parts from reference TRBV19 and TRBJ1-2): DGGITQSPKYLFRKEGQNVTLSCEQNLNHDAMYWYRQDPGQGLRLIYYSQIVNDFQKGDIAEGYSVSREKKESFPLTVTSAQKNPTAFYLCASSIPGNYGYTFGSGTRLTVV.

V usage is TRBV5-1 and J usage is TRBJ1-4; possibly TRBD1 for D (5 bases). The CDR3 consists of 13 residues. Germline values: CDR1 SGHRS, CDR2 YFSETQ. V was pared by 5 bases and J by 4 bases, with 9 bases between. The chain's CDR3 is CASRTALNEKLFF. Written as DNA, the CDR3 is TGCGCCAGCAGGACAGCCCTTAATGAAAAACTGTTTTTT.

This chain links TRBV29-1 with TRBJ2-2; possibly TRBD1 for D (5 bases). CDR1 is SQVTM, CDR2 ANQGSEA, per germline. This CDR3 spans 13 amino acids. Trimming removed 3 bases from V and 8 bases from J, with 13 bases in between. The CDR3 region is CSVESATGGELFF. For the CDR3, the DNA is TGCAGCGTTGAGTCCGCCACAGGTGGGGAGCTGTTTTTT.

The CDR3 reads CASSGPHWAGIQETQYF. The CDR3 DNA reads TGTGCCAGCAGCGGGCCCCACTGGGCGGGGATTCAAGAGACCCAGTACTTC. This chain connects TRBV5-6 to TRBJ2-5, with a weak D call TRBD2 (6 bases). CDR1 and CDR2 (germline): SGHDT, YYEEEE. V lost 4 bases, J lost 2 bases, and 21 bases lay in between. This CDR3 spans 17 amino acids.

In nucleotides, the CDR3 is TGCGCCAGCAGCTTGGAGGGTACTAGCACAGATACGCAGTATTTT. It encodes CASSLEGTSTDTQYF. The genes are TRBV5-1 and TRBJ2-3; D is undetermined. Between the trimmed V and J ends, which lost 0 bases and 0 bases, there was a span of 8 bases. The CDR3 is 15 residues long. From germline, CDR1 is SGHRS and CDR2 YFSETQ.

V gene TRBV20-1 combines with J gene TRBJ1-1; no clear D gene. The CDR3 runs to 11 residues. The V and J ends lost 3 bases and 0 bases respectively, with 2 bases between them. Germline V gene lookup returns CDR1 DFQATT and CDR2 SNEGSKA (reference sequence). The CDR3 nucleotides read TGCAGTGCTAGCGTGAACACTGAAGCTTTCTTT. Amino acids: CSASVNTEAFF.

About this clone itself: An end of the junction differs from the germline gene, which may be a read error. The V and J genes are TRBV27 and TRBJ1-5; tentative D call: TRBD1 (6 bases). Germline CDR1 is MNHEY and CDR2 is SMNVEV (reference sequence). The CDR3 is 15 amino acids. The DNA for the CDR3 is TGTGCCAGCACTTTAGGGGACAAGGGAGGTCAGCCCCAGCATTTT. It specifies CASTLGDKGGQPQHF.

This chain uses TRBV19 with TRBJ1-1; D is perhaps TRBD1 (5 bases). CDR1 and CDR2 from the germline V gene are LNHDA and SQIVND (reference sequence). The germline V and J ends were trimmed by 1 base and 5 bases, with 29 bases remaining between them. The CDR3 runs to 20 residues. The CDR3 nucleotides read TGTGCCAGTAGTATAGGGTGGGGGGGTAATTTGGGTATTGGTGGTACTGAAGCTTTCTTT. Translation: CASSIGWGGNLGIGGTEAFF.

The V gene is TRBV18, the J gene TRBJ1-3, with a tentative D call TRBD1 (6 bases). The V gene lost 5 bases and the J gene lost 4 bases, with 15 bases spanning the gap. CDR1 and CDR2 from the germline V gene are KGHSH and LQKENI. There are 15 residues in the CDR3. CDR3 sequence: CASSSQGISGNTIYF. The CDR3, as DNA: TGTGCCAGCTCATCTCAGGGGATATCGGGAAACACCATATATTTT.

J is TRBJ2-1 and V is TRBV9; 9 positions agree with TRBD2. The CDR3 loop spans 16 amino acids. From germline, CDR1 is SGDLS and CDR2 YYNGEE. J lost 7 bases, V lost 7 bases, and 15 bases had no gene match. CDR3 DNA sequence: TGTGCCAGCGGTAGCCAGCGGGAGGCCCGGGTAAATGAGCAGTTCTTC. Translating gives CASGSQREARVNEQFF.

V and J are TRBV30 and TRBJ2-7, with a tentative D call TRBD1 (5 bases). Germline CDR1 GTSNPN, CDR2 SVGIG (reference sequence). V was shortened by 0 bases and J by 11 bases, with 14 bases between the two germline ends. CDR3 length: 12 residues. The CDR3 DNA sequence: TGTGCCTGGAGTGTAATGATGGTGGACAAGTACTTC. This sequence encodes CAWSVMMVDKYF.

This rearrangement joins TRBV6-1 to TRBJ1-1; possible D gene TRBD1, 5 bases. V was trimmed by 6 bases and J by 4 bases, leaving 18 bases between them. Germline V gene lookup returns CDR1 MNHNS and CDR2 SASEGT. The CDR3 runs to 15 residues. The CDR3 DNA is TGTGCCAGCAGCCCGATGTTTGGAGGGGCCACTGAAGCTTTCTTT. This gives the protein CASSPMFGGATEAFF.

The chain is built from TRBV7-9 and TRBJ2-6, with D unresolved. This CDR3 contains 16 residues. V was shortened by 4 bases and J by 2 bases, with 12 bases between the two germline ends. Germline-derived CDR1 and CDR2 are SEHNR and FQNEAQ (reference sequence). The CDR3, as DNA: TGTGCCAGCAGCTCCTCGGACGACCCTGGGGCCAACGTCCTGACTTTC. Translated: CASSSSDDPGANVLTF.

A word on this clone: The junction differs from germline at one of its ends, possibly a read error. The chain uses TRBV7-2 and TRBJ2-7; the D is unclear. This CDR3 contains 14 residues. Germline CDR1 is SGHTA and CDR2 is FQGNSA. DNA for the CDR3: TGTGCAAGCAGCTTAGGTGGCGGAACAGACGAGCAGTACTTC. It yields the protein CASSLGGGTDEQYF.